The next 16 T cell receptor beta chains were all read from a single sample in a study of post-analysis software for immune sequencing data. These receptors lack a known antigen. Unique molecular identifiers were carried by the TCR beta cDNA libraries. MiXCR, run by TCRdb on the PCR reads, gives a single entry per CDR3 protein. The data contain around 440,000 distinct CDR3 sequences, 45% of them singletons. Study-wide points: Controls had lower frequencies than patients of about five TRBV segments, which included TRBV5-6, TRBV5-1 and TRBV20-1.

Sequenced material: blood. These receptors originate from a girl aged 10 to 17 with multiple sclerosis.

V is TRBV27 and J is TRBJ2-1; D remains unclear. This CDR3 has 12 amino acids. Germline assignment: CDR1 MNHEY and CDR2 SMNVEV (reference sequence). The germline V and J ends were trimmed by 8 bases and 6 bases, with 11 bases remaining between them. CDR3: CASGYGSNEQFF. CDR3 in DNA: TGTGCCAGCGGTTACGGGTCCAATGAGCAGTTCTTC.

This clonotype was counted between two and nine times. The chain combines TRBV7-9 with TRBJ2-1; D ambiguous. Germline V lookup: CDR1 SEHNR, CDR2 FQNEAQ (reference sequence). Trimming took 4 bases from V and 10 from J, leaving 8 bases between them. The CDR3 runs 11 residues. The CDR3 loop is CASSSDGEQFF. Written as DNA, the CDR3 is TGTGCCAGCAGCTCGGACGGGGAGCAGTTCTTC.

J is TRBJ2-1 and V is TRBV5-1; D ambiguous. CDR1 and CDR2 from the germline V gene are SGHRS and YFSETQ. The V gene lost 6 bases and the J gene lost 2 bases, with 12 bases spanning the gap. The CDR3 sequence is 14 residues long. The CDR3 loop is CASTPSGAYNEQFF. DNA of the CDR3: TGCGCCAGCACTCCTAGTGGGGCCTACAATGAGCAGTTCTTC.

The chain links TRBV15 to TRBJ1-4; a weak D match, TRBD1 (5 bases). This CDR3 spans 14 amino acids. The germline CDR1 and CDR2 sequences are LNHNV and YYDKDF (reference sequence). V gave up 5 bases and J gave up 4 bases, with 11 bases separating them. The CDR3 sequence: CATSSRDRNEKLFF. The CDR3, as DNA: TGTGCCACCAGCTCCCGGGACCGTAATGAAAAACTGTTTTTT.

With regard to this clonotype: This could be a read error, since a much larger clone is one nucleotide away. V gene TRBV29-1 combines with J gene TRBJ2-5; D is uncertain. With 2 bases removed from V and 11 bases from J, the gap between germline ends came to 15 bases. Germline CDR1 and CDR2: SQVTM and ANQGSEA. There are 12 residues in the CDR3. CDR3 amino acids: CSVESKRDEQYF. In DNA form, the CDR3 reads TGCAGCGTTGAAAGTAAAAGGGATGAGCAGTACTTC.

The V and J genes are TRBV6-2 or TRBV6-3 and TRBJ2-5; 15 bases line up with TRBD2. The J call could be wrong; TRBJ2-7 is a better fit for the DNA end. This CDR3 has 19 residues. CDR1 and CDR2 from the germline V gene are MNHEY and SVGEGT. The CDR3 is CASSYSQPILGLAGGEQYF. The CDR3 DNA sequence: TGTGCCAGCAGTTACTCACAGCCTATACTGGGACTAGCGGGAGGCGAGCAGTACTTC.

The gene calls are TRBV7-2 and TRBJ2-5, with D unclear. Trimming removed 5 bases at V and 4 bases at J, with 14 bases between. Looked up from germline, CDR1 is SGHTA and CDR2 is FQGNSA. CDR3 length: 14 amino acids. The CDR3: CASSITAVRETQYF. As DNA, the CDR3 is TGTGCCAGCAGCATCACCGCGGTTAGAGAGACCCAGTACTTC.

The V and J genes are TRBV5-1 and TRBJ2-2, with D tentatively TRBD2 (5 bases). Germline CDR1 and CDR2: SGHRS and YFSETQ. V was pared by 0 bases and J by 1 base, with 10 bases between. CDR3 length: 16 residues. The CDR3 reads CASSLEGGRNTGELFF. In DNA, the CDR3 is TGCGCCAGCAGCTTGGAGGGCGGGCGGAACACCGGGGAGCTGTTTTTT. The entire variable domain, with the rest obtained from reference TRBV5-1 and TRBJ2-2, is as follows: KAGVTQTPRYLIKTRGQQVTLSCSPISGHRSVSWYQQTPGQGLQFLFEYFSETQRNKGNFPGRFSGRQFSNSRSEMNVSTLELGDSALYLCASSLEGGRNTGELFFGEGSRLTVL.

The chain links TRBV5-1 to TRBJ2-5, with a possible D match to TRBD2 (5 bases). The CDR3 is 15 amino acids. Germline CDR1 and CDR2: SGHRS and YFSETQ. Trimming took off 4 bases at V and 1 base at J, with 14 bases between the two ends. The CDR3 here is CASSRGSNRQETQYF. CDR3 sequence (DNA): TGCGCCAGCAGCCGAGGGAGCAATCGCCAAGAGACCCAGTACTTC. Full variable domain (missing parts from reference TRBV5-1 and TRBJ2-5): KAGVTQTPRYLIKTRGQQVTLSCSPISGHRSVSWYQQTPGQGLQFLFEYFSETQRNKGNFPGRFSGRQFSNSRSEMNVSTLELGDSALYLCASSRGSNRQETQYFGPGTRLLVL.

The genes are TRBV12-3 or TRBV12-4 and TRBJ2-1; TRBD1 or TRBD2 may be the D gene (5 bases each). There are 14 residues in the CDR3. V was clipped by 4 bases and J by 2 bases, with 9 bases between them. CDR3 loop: CASSWGGPYNEQFF. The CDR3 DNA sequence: TGTGCCAGCAGTTGGGGCGGGCCCTACAATGAGCAGTTCTTC.

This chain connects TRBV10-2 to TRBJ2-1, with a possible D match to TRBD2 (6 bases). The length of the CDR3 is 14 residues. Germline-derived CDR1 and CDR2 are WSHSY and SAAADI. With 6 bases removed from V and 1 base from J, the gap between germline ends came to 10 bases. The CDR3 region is CASREGLSYNEQFF. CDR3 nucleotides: TGCGCCAGCAGAGAAGGACTATCCTACAATGAGCAGTTCTTC.

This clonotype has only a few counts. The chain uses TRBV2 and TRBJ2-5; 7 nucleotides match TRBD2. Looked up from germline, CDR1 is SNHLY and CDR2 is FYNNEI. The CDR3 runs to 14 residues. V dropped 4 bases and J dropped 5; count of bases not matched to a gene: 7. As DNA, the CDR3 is TGTGCCAGCAGTGGCGGGGGACGTATGGAGACCCAGTACTTC. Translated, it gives CASSGGGRMETQYF.

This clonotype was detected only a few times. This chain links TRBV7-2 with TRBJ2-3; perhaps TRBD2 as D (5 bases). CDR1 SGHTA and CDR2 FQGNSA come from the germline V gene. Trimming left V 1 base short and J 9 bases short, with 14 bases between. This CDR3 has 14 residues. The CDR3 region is CASSLGGSGNTQYF. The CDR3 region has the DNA TGTGCCAGCAGCTTAGGGGGATCGGGGAACACGCAGTATTTT.

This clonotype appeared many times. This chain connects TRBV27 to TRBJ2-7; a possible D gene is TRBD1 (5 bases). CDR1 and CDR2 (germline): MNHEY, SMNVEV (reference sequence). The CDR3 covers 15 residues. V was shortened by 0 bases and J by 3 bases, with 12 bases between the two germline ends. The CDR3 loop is CASSLSPGLLYEQYF. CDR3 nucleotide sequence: TGTGCCAGCAGTTTATCTCCAGGGTTACTCTACGAGCAGTACTTC.

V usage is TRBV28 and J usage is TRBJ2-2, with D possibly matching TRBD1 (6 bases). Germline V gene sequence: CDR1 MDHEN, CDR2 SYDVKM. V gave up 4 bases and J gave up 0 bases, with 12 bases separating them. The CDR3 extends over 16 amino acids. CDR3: CASSSRQAANTGELFF. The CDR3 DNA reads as TGTGCCAGCAGTTCCCGACAGGCTGCGAACACCGGGGAGCTGTTTTTT.

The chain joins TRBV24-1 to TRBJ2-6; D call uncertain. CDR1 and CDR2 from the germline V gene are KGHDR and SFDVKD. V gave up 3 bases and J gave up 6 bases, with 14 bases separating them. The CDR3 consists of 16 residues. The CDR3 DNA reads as TGTGCCACCAGTGATGCCGGATCGGACGCGGCCAACGTCCTGACTTTC. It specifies CATSDAGSDAANVLTF.